The rows below give T cell receptor beta chains drawn from one sample of a study of control samples from healthy donors and cancer patients. Assay: immunoSEQ multiplex PCR; the TCRdb copy retains only in-frame clones and omits some. The repertoire holds about 130,000 clones, with approximately 89% as singletons. Sample: blood. The source is a man aged 18 to 29 in good health. The CDR3 runs from the conserved cysteine through the conserved F or W. D genes are given only for firm matches.

TRBV4-2,TRBJ1-1,NA,CASSHGGEVYTEAFF
TRBV10-3,TRBJ2-3,TRBD2,CAIGLAGDTDTQYF
TRBV19,TRBJ1-2,NA,CASSRNRLPNYGYTF
TRBV12-5,TRBJ2-2,NA,CASGLGPWAGELFF
TRBV5-1,TRBJ2-7,NA,CASSLDSTSSYEQYF
TRBV27,TRBJ1-1,TRBD1,CASSRQGTEAFF
TRBV6-5,TRBJ1-4,NA,CASSPLGGGEKLFF
TRBV20-1,TRBJ1-1,NA,CSARDVEAFF
TRBV15,TRBJ1-1,NA,CATARTTEAFF
TRBV2,TRBJ2-7,NA,CASSPWLHSYEQYF
TRBV27,TRBJ2-7,TRBD1,CASSSGTGGDEQYF
TRBV7-8,TRBJ1-2,NA,CASSLSWQGGYGYTF
TRBV6-5,TRBJ1-4,NA,CASSYEADEKLFF
TRBV2,TRBJ2-3,TRBD1,CASKSGQGVWDTQYF
TRBV9,TRBJ2-3,TRBD2,CASSVGLAGVTDTQYF
TRBV5-1,TRBJ1-4,NA,CASSLGWGNEKLFF
TRBV5-1,TRBJ1-4,NA,CASSSAGVGTNEKLFF
TRBV18,TRBJ1-4,NA,CASSPRQDNEKLFF
TRBV18,TRBJ1-1,NA,CASSPEFIREAEAFF
TRBV30,TRBJ1-5,NA,CAWTQAVNQPQHF
TRBV5-4,TRBJ2-1,TRBD2,CASSLLRGGAYNEQFF
TRBV14,TRBJ2-3,NA,CASSQGVARPTDTQYF
TRBV19,TRBJ1-1,NA,CASSTGRGANTEAFF
TRBV5-1,TRBJ2-7,NA,CASSLVQWGLDEQYF
TRBV7-8,TRBJ2-3,NA,CASRSLTDTQYF
TRBV5-1,TRBJ2-7,NA,CASSLVGPYEQYF
TRBV5-6,TRBJ2-7,NA,CASSYLRGRSYEQYF
TRBV27,TRBJ1-1,NA,CATHFVGRTEAFF
TRBV28,TRBJ1-2,TRBD1,CASLRQGKYGYTF
TRBV5-1,TRBJ1-4,NA,CASSYGQSNEKLFF
TRBV5-1,TRBJ2-3,TRBD2,CASSLERGTDTQYF
TRBV5-6,TRBJ1-1,NA,CASSLAGPNTEAFF
TRBV9,TRBJ1-4,NA,CASSEDIVGNEKLFF
TRBV9,TRBJ1-3,NA,CASSVTSGNTIYF
TRBV6-5,TRBJ1-2,NA,CASTLGTSRFYGYTF
TRBV6-5,TRBJ1-1,NA,CASSSGRVNTEAFF
TRBV27,TRBJ1-1,NA,CASSLYPRVYTEAFF
TRBV5-6,TRBJ2-5,NA,CASSSQDRETQYF
TRBV4-2,TRBJ2-5,TRBD2,CASSQERGRQETQYF